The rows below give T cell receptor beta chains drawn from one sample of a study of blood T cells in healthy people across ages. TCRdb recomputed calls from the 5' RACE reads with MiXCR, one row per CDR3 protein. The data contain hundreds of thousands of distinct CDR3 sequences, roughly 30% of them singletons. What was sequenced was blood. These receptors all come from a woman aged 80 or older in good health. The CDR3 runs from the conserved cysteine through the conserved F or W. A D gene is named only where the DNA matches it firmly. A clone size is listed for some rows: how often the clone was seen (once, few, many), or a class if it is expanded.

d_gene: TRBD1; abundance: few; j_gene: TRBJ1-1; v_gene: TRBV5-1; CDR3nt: TGCGCCAGCAGCTTGGGGGGGTGGACAGGCTTGAACACTGAAGCTTTCTTT; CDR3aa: CASSLGGWTGLNTEAFF
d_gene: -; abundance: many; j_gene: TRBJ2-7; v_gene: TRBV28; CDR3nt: TGTGCCAGCAAGGGCAGGGTCTACGAGCAGTACTTC; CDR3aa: CASKGRVYEQYF
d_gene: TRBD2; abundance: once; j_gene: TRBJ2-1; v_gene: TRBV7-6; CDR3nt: TGTGCCAGCAGCTTCGGGGCGGGAGGAGGAAATGAGCAGTTCTTC; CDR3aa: CASSFGAGGGNEQFF
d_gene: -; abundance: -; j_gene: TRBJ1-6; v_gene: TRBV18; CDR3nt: TGTGCCAGCTCGGTAACAGGGAACTCCTATAATTCACCCCTCCACTTT; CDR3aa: CASSVTGNSYNSPLHF
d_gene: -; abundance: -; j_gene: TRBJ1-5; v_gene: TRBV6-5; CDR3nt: TGTGCCAGCAGTAAAACGACAGGCCTCAATCAGCCCCGGCATTTT; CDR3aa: CASSKTTGLNQPRHF
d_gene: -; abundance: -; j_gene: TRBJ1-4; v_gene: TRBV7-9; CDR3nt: TGTGCCAGCAGCCGAGGGGGTTTCGGAGAAAAGCTGTTTTTT; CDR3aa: CASSRGGFGEKLFF
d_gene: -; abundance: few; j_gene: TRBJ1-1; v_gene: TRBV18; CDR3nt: TGTGCCAGCTCACCCGGGACATCGAACACTGAAGCTTTCTTT; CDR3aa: CASSPGTSNTEAFF
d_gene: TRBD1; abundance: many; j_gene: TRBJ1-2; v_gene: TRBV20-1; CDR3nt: TGCAGTGCTAGGACCGGGACAGGGTATGGCTACACCTTC; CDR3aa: CSARTGTGYGYTF
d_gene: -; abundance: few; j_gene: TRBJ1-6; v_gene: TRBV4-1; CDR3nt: TGCGCCAGCAGCCAGGTCCTGGGGTTTAACAATTCACCCCTCCACTTT; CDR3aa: CASSQVLGFNNSPLHF
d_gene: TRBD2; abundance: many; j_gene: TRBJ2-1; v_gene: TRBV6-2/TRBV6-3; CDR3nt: TGTGCCAGCAGTACCGGGACTAGGGGCCATGAGCAGTTCTTC; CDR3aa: CASSTGTRGHEQFF
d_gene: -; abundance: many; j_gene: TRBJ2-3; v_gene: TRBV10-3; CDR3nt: TGTGCCATCTGTGGGGGCCGGAGCACAGATACGCAGTATTTT; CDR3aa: CAICGGRSTDTQYF
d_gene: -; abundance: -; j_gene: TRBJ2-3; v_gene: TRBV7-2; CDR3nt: TGTGCCAGCAGCTTAGCCGGGACGGAAAGCACAGATACGCAGTATTTT; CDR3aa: CASSLAGTESTDTQYF
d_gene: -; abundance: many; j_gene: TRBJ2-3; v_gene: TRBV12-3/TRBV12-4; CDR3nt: TGTGCCAGCAGTTCTCGACTCCTGCCAGATACGCAGTATTTT; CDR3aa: CASSSRLLPDTQYF
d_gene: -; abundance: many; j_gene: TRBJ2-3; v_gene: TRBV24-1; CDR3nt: TGTGCCACCAGTGATCCTAGGGCCCAGGGTGCAGATACGCAGTATTTT; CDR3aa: CATSDPRAQGADTQYF
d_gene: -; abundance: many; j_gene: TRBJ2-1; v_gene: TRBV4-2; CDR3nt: TGTGCCAGCAGCGCTTGGACTAACGGCAATGAGCAGTTCTTC; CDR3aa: CASSAWTNGNEQFF
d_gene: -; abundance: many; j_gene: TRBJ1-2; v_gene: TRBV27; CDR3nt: TGTGCCAGCAGTTCCCGGAACAGGAACTATGGCTACACCTTC; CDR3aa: CASSSRNRNYGYTF
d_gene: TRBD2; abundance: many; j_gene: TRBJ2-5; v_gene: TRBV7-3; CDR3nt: TGTGCCAGCAGTTTGAGCGGGGCCCCCCTAGGGACCCAGTACTTC; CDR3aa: CASSLSGAPLGTQYF
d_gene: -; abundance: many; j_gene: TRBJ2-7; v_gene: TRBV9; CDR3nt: TGTGCCAGCAGCCTCATCTGCGAGACAGGAACATCCTCCCCCTCCTACGAGCAGTACTTC; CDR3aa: CASSLICETGTSSPSYEQYF
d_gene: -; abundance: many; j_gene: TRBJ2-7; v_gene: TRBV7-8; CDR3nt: TGTGCCAGCAGCAGGGGGGACAGCGGCTACGAGCAGTACTTC; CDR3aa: CASSRGDSGYEQYF
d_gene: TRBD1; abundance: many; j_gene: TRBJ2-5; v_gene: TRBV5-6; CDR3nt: TGTGCCAGCAGCTTGGCATTGACAGGGGTTAGGCAAGAGACCCAGTACTTC; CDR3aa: CASSLALTGVRQETQYF
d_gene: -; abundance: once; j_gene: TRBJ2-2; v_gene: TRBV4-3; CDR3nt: TGCGCCAGCGGCCAAGAGGAAAGGACAACCGGGGAGCTGTTTTTT; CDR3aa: CASGQEERTTGELFF
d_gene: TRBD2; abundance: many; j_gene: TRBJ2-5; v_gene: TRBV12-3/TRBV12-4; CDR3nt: TGTGCCAGCAGTTTACTGGCGGGGGGGACAGAGACCCAGTACTTC; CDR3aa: CASSLLAGGTETQYF
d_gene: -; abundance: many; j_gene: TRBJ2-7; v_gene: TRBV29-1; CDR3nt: TGCAGCGTTGTTCAGACGGGAACCTACGAGCAGTACTTC; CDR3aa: CSVVQTGTYEQYF
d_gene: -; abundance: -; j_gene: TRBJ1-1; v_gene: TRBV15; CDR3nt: TGTGCCACCAGCAGAGAGGGTGCCGCTGAAGCTTTCTTT; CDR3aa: CATSREGAAEAFF
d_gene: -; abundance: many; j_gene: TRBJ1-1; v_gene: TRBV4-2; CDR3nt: TGTGCCAGCAGCCAAGATCGGGGGAGGCGACTGAACACTGAAGCTTTCTTT; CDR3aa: CASSQDRGRRLNTEAFF
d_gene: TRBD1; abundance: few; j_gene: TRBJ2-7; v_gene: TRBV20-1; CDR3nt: TGCAGTGCTAGAGAGACGGGACAGGGTTTGGGCTACGAGCAGTACTTC; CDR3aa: CSARETGQGLGYEQYF
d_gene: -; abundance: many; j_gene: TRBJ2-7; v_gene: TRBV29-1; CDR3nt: TGCAGCGTTACAGGGATCAGCTCCTACGAGCAGTACTTC; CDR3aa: CSVTGISSYEQYF
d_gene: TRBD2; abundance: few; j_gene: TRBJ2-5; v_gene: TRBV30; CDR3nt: TGTGCCTGGAGTGCGACTAGCGAGGGGATGGGGAAAGAGACCCAGTACTTC; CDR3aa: CAWSATSEGMGKETQYF
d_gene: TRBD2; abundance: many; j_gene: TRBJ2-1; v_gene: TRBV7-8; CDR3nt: TGTGCCAGCAGCTTAGTAGCCCAGACTAGCGGTAATGAGCAGTTCTTC; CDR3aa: CASSLVAQTSGNEQFF
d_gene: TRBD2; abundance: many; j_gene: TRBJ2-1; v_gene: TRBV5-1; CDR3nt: TGCGCCAGCAGCTTGGCCCCGGGGGGGACCACCTACAATGAGCAGTTCTTC; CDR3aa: CASSLAPGGTTYNEQFF
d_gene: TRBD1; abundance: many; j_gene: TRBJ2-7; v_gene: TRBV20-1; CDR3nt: TGCAGTGCTAGGGGAGACAGGGGGTCCTCCTACGAGCAGTACTTC; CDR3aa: CSARGDRGSSYEQYF
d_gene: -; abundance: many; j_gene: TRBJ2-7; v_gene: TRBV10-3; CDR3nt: TGTGCCATCAGTGAAATGGCCCTAACTGGCGAGCAGTACTTC; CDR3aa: CAISEMALTGEQYF
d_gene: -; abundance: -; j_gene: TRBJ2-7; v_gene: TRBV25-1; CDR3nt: TGTGCCAGCAGTGACCACTCTCGGCAGTACTTC; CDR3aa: CASSDHSRQYF
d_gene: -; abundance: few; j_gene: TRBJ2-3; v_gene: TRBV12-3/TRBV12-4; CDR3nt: TGTGCCAGCAGTTTCTCCGGGAGAGCAGATACGCAGTATTTT; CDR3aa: CASSFSGRADTQYF
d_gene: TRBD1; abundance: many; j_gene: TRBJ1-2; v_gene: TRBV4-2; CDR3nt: TGTGCCAGCAGCCAACCACCAGGGGGGAACTATGGCTACACCTTC; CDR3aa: CASSQPPGGNYGYTF
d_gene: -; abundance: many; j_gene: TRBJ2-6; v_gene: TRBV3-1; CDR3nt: TGTGCCAGCAGCCGACAAAGCTCTGGGGCCAACGTCCTGACTTTC; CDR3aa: CASSRQSSGANVLTF
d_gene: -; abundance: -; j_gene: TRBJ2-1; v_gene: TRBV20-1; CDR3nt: TGCAGTGCTAGGGTCCGCGGACATGCCTCCGAGCAGTTCTTC; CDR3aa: CSARVRGHASEQFF